The text below deals with one T cell receptor (beta chain). What it binds is unknown. The sample belongs to a study of shared clonotypes between healthy human individuals. Study conclusions and caveats: The genetic and exposure-history diversity represented was limited by few donors. Only blood was sampled; tissue repertoires likely differ.

None of the donors, who were healthy HIV-negative adults, had recently had acute infections or vaccinations. Methods used by the authors: ImmunoSEQ output lacked quality scores and full-length reads, limiting matched filtering. Clones were read by immunoSEQ multiplex PCR, and TCRdb kept only the in-frame ones, dropping some. That table furnishes V, J and clone size, whereas the DNA furnished D and trimming. The table includes about 2.3 million clones, about 90% detected once. Germline V gives CDR1 SGHTA, CDR2 FQGNSA. CDR3 size: 17 residues. Trimming took off 1 base at V and 1 base at J, with 13 bases between the two ends.

The chain joins TRBV7-2 to TRBJ2-2; TRBD2 might be the D (6 bases). The sequence derives from a man younger than 35 in good health. Some clones in this sample may be carry-over from other donors' samples. The source material was naive CD4+ T cells from PBMCs. Subset described: CD45RA+ positively selected. The CDR3 loop reads CASSLGVRRENTGELFF. The DNA of the CDR3 is TGTGCCAGCAGCTTAGGGGTGCGGCGGGAGAACACCGGGGAGCTGTTTTTT.